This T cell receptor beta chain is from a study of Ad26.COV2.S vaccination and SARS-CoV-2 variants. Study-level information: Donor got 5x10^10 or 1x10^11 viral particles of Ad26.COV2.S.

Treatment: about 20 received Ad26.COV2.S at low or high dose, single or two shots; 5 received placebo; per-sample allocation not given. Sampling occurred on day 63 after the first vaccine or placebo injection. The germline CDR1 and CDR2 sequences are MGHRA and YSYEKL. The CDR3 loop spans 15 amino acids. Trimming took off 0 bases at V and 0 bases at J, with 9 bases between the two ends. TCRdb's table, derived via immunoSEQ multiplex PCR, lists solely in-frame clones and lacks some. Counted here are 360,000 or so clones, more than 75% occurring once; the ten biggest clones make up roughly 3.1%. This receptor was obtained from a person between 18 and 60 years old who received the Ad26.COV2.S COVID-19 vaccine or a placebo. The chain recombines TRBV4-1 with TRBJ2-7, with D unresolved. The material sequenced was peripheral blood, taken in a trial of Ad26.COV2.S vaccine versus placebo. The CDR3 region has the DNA TGCGCCAGCAGCCAAGATTCCGGAGCCTCCTACGAGCAGTACTTC. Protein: CASSQDSGASYEQYF.